This record looks at one TCR beta chain sequence and its context. Its antigen remains unidentified. This record belongs to a study of blood T cells in healthy people across ages. Notes on the study in general: Naive CD4+ cell counts and diversity both ran higher in long-lived than in aged donors.

CDR1 is DFQATT, CDR2 SNEGSKA, per germline (reference sequence). Trimming cost V 5 bases and J 1 base; bases outside gene matches: 13. The CDR3 spans 18 residues. The second PCR ran about 6 to 11 cycles with a sample-barcoded 5' primer and J-beta primers. The authors tagged each cDNA molecule using a template-switch adaptor with 12 random nucleotides. The yield of each sample was at least 2.5 million CDR3-containing paired-end reads. TCRdb itself ran the 5' RACE reads through MiXCR, one entry per CDR3 protein. The sample holds about 730,000 distinct CDR3 sequences, approximately 43% seen once. The sample consisted of blood. The sequence was collected from a woman aged 60-75 years in good health. V and J are TRBV20-1 and TRBJ2-3; 12 bases align to TRBD2. The CDR3 reads CSAHGLAGSQLGTDTQYF. The CDR3 DNA reads TGCAGTGCTCACGGACTAGCGGGATCCCAATTGGGCACAGATACGCAGTATTTT.